The entry below describes one T cell receptor beta chain. Its antigen is unknown. Sequencing used immunoSEQ multiplex PCR; TCRdb keeps in-frame clones, though not all of them. This sample carries nearly 1,000,000 clones, 76% of them seen once, and the ten largest clones take approximately 1.5%. The source of the sample is a study of shared clonotypes between healthy human individuals. Overall study context: The composition of the donors was a couple of women and a few men aged 18 to 49. Notes on the study in general: Memory subsets generally showed lower estimated richness than naive subsets. Rarefaction indicated that sorted-subset sequencing remained incomplete although depth was large.

Sequenced input: memory CD4+ T cells sorted from blood. Stated subset: CD45RA-negative fraction. The receptor's source is a man aged 18-30 years in good health.

The CDR3 bases are TGTGCCAGCAGTAGGGAACAGGGAAAAATCTATGGCTACACCTTC. It yields the protein CASSREQGKIYGYTF. V is TRBV2 and J is TRBJ1-2, with D maybe TRBD1 (6 bases). The CDR3 totals 15 residues. The V gene's germline CDR1 is SNHLY and CDR2 FYNNEI. Trimming took off 5 bases at V and 4 bases at J, with 17 bases between the two ends.